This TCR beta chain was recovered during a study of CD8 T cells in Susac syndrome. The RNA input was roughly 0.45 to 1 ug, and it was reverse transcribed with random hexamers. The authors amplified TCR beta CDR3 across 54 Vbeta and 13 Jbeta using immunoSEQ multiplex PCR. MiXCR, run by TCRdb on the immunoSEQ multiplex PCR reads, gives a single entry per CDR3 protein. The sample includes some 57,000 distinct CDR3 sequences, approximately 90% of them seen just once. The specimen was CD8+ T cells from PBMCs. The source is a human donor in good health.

The CDR3 region is CASSYSTAEETQYF. CDR3 bases: TGTGCCAGCAGTTACTCTACGGCGGAAGAGACCCAGTACTTC. V and J are TRBV6-6 and TRBJ2-5; D is unclear. V was pared by 0 bases and J by 3 bases, with 8 bases between. The CDR3 totals 14 residues. Germline CDR1 MNHNY, CDR2 SVGAGI (reference sequence).